A selection of T cell receptor beta chains follows, all from one sample in a study of blood T cell repertoires in COVID-19. The table came from immunoSEQ multiplex PCR; TCRdb's copy has only in-frame clones and leaves some out. In the table there are roughly 120,000 clones, over 60% of which are singletons. Sequences were obtained from peripheral blood. These receptors originate from a human donor in a cohort sampled during active or convalescent COVID-19. Each CDR3 is given with its conserved first and last residue. The D gene is left open where the match is weak. Where a row states a size, it is once, few, many or the class of an expanded clone; other rows omit it.

D	V	size	J	DNA	CDR3
NA	TRBV18	NA	TRBJ2-5	TGTGCCAGCTCACTACCGAGACTCGGAGAGACCCAGTACTTC	CASSLPRLGETQYF
NA	TRBV30	NA	TRBJ1-1	TGTGCCTGGAGTGCGGACAGTAACACTGAAGCTTTCTTT	CAWSADSNTEAFF
NA	TRBV29-1	few	TRBJ2-7	TGCAGCGTTGAGAAACTAGCTCCCTACGAGCAGTACTTC	CSVEKLAPYEQYF
TRBD2	TRBV29-1	NA	TRBJ2-5	TGCAGCGTTGAAGATCGCGGAGAGCTAGCGGGGGCCCTCGGTCGGGAGACCCAGTACTTC	CSVEDRGELAGALGRETQYF
TRBD2	TRBV7-2	NA	TRBJ2-1	TGTGCCAGCAGCCGGACTAGCGGGGGAATCGGTGAGCAGTTCTTC	CASSRTSGGIGEQFF
NA	TRBV6-5	NA	TRBJ1-2	TGTGCCAGCAGTTACCGCCCAGTGGGGCTCTATGGCTACACCTTC	CASSYRPVGLYGYTF
TRBD1	TRBV18	NA	TRBJ1-1	TGTGCCAGTGGACAGGGTTTGAACACTGAAGCTTTCTTT	CASGQGLNTEAFF
TRBD1	TRBV6-5	once	TRBJ1-6	TGTGCCAGCAAAAGGGGACAGAATAATTCACCCCTCCACTTT	CASKRGQNNSPLHF
TRBD2	TRBV28	NA	TRBJ2-5	TGTGCCAGCACTCCTAGCGGGACCCCGAGGGAGACCCAGTACTTC	CASTPSGTPRETQYF
NA	TRBV12-3/TRBV12-4	NA	TRBJ2-1	TGTGCCAGCCGGGCGGGGCCCTACAATGAGCAGTTCTTC	CASRAGPYNEQFF
NA	TRBV11-3	NA	TRBJ2-1	TGTGCCAGCAGCTCAGGGGGCGGGAGCTTGGGTGAGCAGTTCTTC	CASSSGGGSLGEQFF
NA	TRBV5-1	few	TRBJ2-2	TGCGCCAGCAGCAGAGGACAGAACACCGGGGAGCTGTTTTTT	CASSRGQNTGELFF
TRBD1	TRBV5-1	NA	TRBJ1-2	TGCGCCAGCAGCTTGGATGGACAGGGGATATCTGGCTATGGCTACACCTTC	CASSLDGQGISGYGYTF